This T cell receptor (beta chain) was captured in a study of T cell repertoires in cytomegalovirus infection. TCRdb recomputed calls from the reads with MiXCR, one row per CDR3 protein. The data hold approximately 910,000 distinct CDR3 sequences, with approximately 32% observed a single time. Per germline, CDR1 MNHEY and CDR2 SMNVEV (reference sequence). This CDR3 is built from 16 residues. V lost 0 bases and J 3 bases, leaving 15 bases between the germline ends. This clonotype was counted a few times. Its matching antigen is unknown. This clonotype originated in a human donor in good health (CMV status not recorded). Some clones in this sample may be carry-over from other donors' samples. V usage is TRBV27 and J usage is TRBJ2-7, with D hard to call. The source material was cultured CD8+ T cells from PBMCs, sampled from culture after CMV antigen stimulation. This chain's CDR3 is CASSLSRPSLSYEQYF. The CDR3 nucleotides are TGTGCCAGCAGTTTATCGAGGCCTTCCTTAAGCTACGAGCAGTACTTC.